Each of the 21 T cell receptor beta chains below was sequenced from the same sample in a study of shared T cell receptors in the human thymus. Method: immunoSEQ multiplex PCR; TCRdb's copy keeps in-frame clones and lacks some. This table has roughly 660,000 clones, over 75% appearing once. This same sample was also part of a study on human thymus T cells.

Sequencing was performed on thymocytes. These receptors were obtained from a boy in the first two years of life with a congenital heart defect.

The J gene is TRBJ2-2, the V gene TRBV27; tentatively, D is TRBD2 (6 bases). Germline-derived CDR1 and CDR2 are MNHEY and SMNVEV (reference sequence). The CDR3 has 15 amino acids. Between the trimmed V and J ends, which lost 6 bases and 6 bases, there was a span of 17 bases. The CDR3, as DNA: TGTGCCAGCAGACCTAGATTCAGGAGGGCCGGGGAGCTGTTTTTT. Amino acid sequence: CASRPRFRRAGELFF.

The J gene is TRBJ2-5, the V gene TRBV5-5; 7 bases map to TRBD2. There are 16 residues in the CDR3. Germline V CDR1 and CDR2: SGHKS, YYEKEE (reference sequence). V was pared by 0 bases and J by 3 bases, with 8 bases of the junction left unmatched. The CDR3 loop reads CASSLAGRAGEETQYF. DNA for the CDR3: TGTGCCAGCAGCTTGGCCGGAAGGGCGGGGGAAGAGACCCAGTACTTC.

The J gene is TRBJ1-1, the V gene TRBV6-6; no clear D gene. V gave up 6 bases and J gave up 1 base, with 9 bases separating them. The germline gives CDR1 MNHNY, CDR2 SVGAGI (reference sequence). The CDR3 consists of 13 residues. The CDR3 protein is CASRNFGNTEAFF. The CDR3 nucleotides are TGTGCCAGCAGGAATTTCGGGAACACTGAAGCTTTCTTT.

CDR3 bases: TGTGCCAGCAGTAAAGCGAACGCTAACTATGGCTACACCTTC. Translated, it gives CASSKANANYGYTF. V is TRBV27 and J is TRBJ1-2; no clear D gene. Germline loops: CDR1 MNHEY, CDR2 SMNVEV (reference sequence). This CDR3 has 14 residues. Trimming removed 5 bases at V and 0 bases at J, with 10 bases between.

This clone showed up just a few times. Other nucleotide sequences from this sample produce the same CDR3. The rearrangement links TRBV5-4 to TRBJ2-7; 12 bases are shared with TRBD2. The V gene's germline CDR1 is SGHNT and CDR2 YYREEE (reference sequence). The CDR3 has 15 amino acids. The V gene end was trimmed by 3 bases and the J gene end by 3 bases; junction bases not matched to a gene: 4. The CDR3 protein is CASSSRLAGDYEQYF. DNA of the CDR3: TGTGCCAGCAGCTCCCGACTAGCGGGGGACTACGAGCAGTACTTC.

This chain connects TRBV4-2 to TRBJ2-7; 8 bases match TRBD2. Per germline, CDR1 LGHNA and CDR2 YNFKEQ. Trimming took 0 bases from V and 7 from J; bases not matched to a gene: 8. The CDR3 is made up of 15 amino acids. The CDR3 here is CASSQEKRESGEQYF. CDR3 DNA sequence: TGTGCCAGCAGCCAAGAAAAGCGGGAGTCGGGTGAGCAGTACTTC.

The J gene is TRBJ2-7, the V gene TRBV4-1; 7 bases are shared with TRBD2. V gave up 0 bases and J gave up 4 bases; unmatched junction bases: 3. The CDR3 contains 14 residues. The V gene's germline CDR1 is MGHRA and CDR2 YSYEKL. CDR3 region: CASSQDGRGYEQYF. The CDR3, as DNA: TGCGCCAGCAGCCAAGATGGGCGGGGGTACGAGCAGTACTTC.

This chain links TRBV5-1 with TRBJ2-3, with D possibly being TRBD2 (6 bases). The CDR3 spans 16 residues. Looked up from germline, CDR1 is SGHRS and CDR2 is YFSETQ. Trimming took 5 bases from V and 0 from J, leaving 16 bases between them. The CDR3 nucleotides read TGCGCCAGCAGTGCCAGGCCGGGACTGAGCACAGATACGCAGTATTTT. It specifies CASSARPGLSTDTQYF.

This clone was seen just once. The chain combines TRBV14 with TRBJ2-2, with 7 bases lining up with TRBD1. Trimming at V came to 4 bases and at J to 4 bases, leaving 18 bases not matched to a gene. The CDR3 extends over 19 amino acids. The germline V gene encodes CDR1 SGHDN and CDR2 FVKESK. The CDR3 is CASSRLEGDRENLTGELFF. CDR3 coding DNA: TGTGCCAGCAGCCGCCTCGAGGGAGACAGGGAAAACCTCACCGGGGAGCTGTTTTTT.

Of note for this clone: This sample includes further DNA sequences coding for the same CDR3. The V gene is TRBV6-6, the J gene TRBJ1-1; D gene uncertain. Germline CDR1 reads MNHNY; CDR2 reads SVGAGI (reference sequence). The CDR3 length is 13 residues. Trimming shortened V by 6 bases and J by 2 bases, and 10 bases separated the two germline ends. The CDR3 bases are TGTGCCAGCAGGGCTCAGGCTAACACTGAAGCTTTCTTT. This gives the protein CASRAQANTEAFF.

This clone was found once. CDR3 in amino acids: CASSLAGDTLQETQYF. DNA of the CDR3: TGTGCCAGCAGCTTGGCGGGAGACACTTTACAAGAGACCCAGTACTTC. The V gene is TRBV13, the J gene TRBJ2-5, with 7 positions matching TRBD2. The junction had 9 bases not matched to a gene; V was cut back by 3 bases and J by 2 bases. CDR1 is PRHDT and CDR2 is FYEKMQ in the germline V gene (reference sequence). The CDR3 extends over 16 amino acids. The full variable domain, in which reference TRBV13 and TRBJ2-5 provide the parts outside the CDR3, is AAGVIQSPRHLIKEKRETATLKCYPIPRHDTVYWYQQGPGQDPQFLISFYEKMQSDKGSIPDRFSAQQFSDYHSELNMSSLELGDSALYFCASSLAGDTLQETQYFGPGTRLLVL.

This clone was counted between two and nine times. The chain carries TRBV6-4 and TRBJ2-7; 8 nucleotides agree with TRBD2. V lost 6 bases and J lost 2; bases outside the gene matches: 9. Germline V lookup: CDR1 MRHNA, CDR2 SNTAGT. CDR3 length equals 15 residues. The CDR3 DNA follows: TGTGCCAGCAGAACACTAGCGGACGAGACCTACGAGCAGTACTTC. Protein sequence: CASRTLADETYEQYF.

The chain has TRBV5-8 and TRBJ1-5; D remains unclear. The CDR3 sequence is 15 residues long. CDR1 and CDR2 from the germline V gene are SGHTS and YDEGEE. Trimming cost V 2 bases and J 3 bases, with 12 bases left between them. CDR3 nucleotides: TGTGCCAGCAGCTTAGATGGGAGGCCCAATCAGCCCCAGCATTTT. Its translation: CASSLDGRPNQPQHF. Filled out from reference TRBV5-8 and TRBJ1-5, the complete variable domain reads EAGVTQSPTHLIKTRGQQATLRCSPISGHTSVYWYQQALGLGLQFLLWYDEGEERNRGNFPPRFSGRQFPNYSSELNVNALELEDSALYLCASSLDGRPNQPQHFGDGTRLSIL.

This chain connects TRBV6-5 to TRBJ2-7; D possibly corresponds to TRBD2 (7 bases). The CDR3 contains 15 residues. CDR1 and CDR2 from the germline V gene are MNHEY and SVGAGI. V lost 2 bases and J 6 bases, leaving 17 bases between the germline ends. CDR3 DNA sequence: TGTGCCAGCAGTTACAGGACTAGGGGGTTCGCCGAGCAGTACTTC. Translation: CASSYRTRGFAEQYF.

This clone was seen a few times. The rearrangement joins TRBV5-4 to TRBJ1-2, with no clear D. V lost 4 bases, J lost 4 bases, and 20 bases lay in between. This CDR3 has 16 amino acids. CDR1 and CDR2 from the germline V gene are SGHNT and YYREEE (reference sequence). CDR3 sequence: CASSPREGPGSYGYTF. The CDR3 nucleotides are TGTGCCAGCAGCCCGAGGGAGGGCCCCGGTAGCTATGGCTACACCTTC.

The chain employs TRBV5-6 and TRBJ1-5; D possibly corresponds to TRBD1 (6 bases). The V end was cut by 0 bases, the J end by 4 bases, with 11 bases between. The CDR3 has 15 amino acids. Germline-derived CDR1 and CDR2 are SGHDT and YYEEEE. CDR3 residues: CASSLAGRGNQPQHF. The CDR3 DNA reads TGTGCCAGCAGCTTGGCCGGTAGGGGGAATCAGCCCCAGCATTTT.

The chain couples TRBV30 to TRBJ2-3; 10 positions agree with TRBD2. Germline V gene data show CDR1 as GTSNPN and CDR2 as SVGIG (reference sequence). The CDR3 sequence is 15 residues long. The trim removed 4 bases at V and 4 bases at J, leaving 8 bases unmatched. The DNA of the CDR3 is TGTGCCTGGACCCAACTAGCGGGGCCTCCAGATACGCAGTATTTT. This gives the protein CAWTQLAGPPDTQYF.

This clone has only one observation. CDR3 residues: CASSLPTANSYEQYF. The CDR3 nucleotides read TGTGCCAGCAGCTTACCCACAGCAAACTCCTACGAGCAGTACTTC. V is TRBV11-2 and J is TRBJ2-7; D call uncertain. The V end was cut by 2 bases, the J end by 0 bases, with 11 bases between. The CDR3 is 15 residues long. Per the germline V gene, CDR1 is SGHAT and CDR2 is FQNNGV.

CDR3 loop: CAWGTSGRGTDTQYF. As DNA, the CDR3 is TGTGCCTGGGGGACTAGCGGTAGGGGCACAGATACGCAGTATTTT. The chain is built from TRBV30 and TRBJ2-3; 11 bases agree with TRBD2. Looked up from germline, CDR1 is GTSNPN and CDR2 is SVGIG (reference sequence). V shed 5 bases and J 1 base; nucleotides not matched to a gene: 5. The CDR3 has 15 residues.

The chain recombines TRBV19 with TRBJ2-2, with D perhaps matching TRBD2 (5 bases). Trimming shortened V by 5 bases and J by 1 base, and 8 bases separated the two germline ends. Germline loops: CDR1 LNHDA, CDR2 SQIVND (reference sequence). The length of the CDR3 is 14 residues. CDR3 protein: CASSGGENTGELFF. The CDR3 nucleotides are TGTGCCAGTAGTGGAGGAGAGAACACCGGGGAGCTGTTTTTT.

The gene calls are TRBV19 and TRBJ1-1; 7 bases match TRBD1. The germline V gene encodes CDR1 LNHDA and CDR2 SQIVND (reference sequence). Unmatched junction bases numbered 9, after V lost 5 bases and J lost 0 bases. The CDR3 has 16 residues. The CDR3 protein is CASSPGQAIVNTEAFF. CDR3 DNA: TGTGCCAGTAGTCCAGGACAGGCAATAGTGAACACTGAAGCTTTCTTT.